This T cell receptor beta chain is from a study of post-analysis software for immune sequencing data. Overall study findings and caveats: Clustering by F measure revealed strong co-clustering among samples prepared together in one batch. Patients used about 5 TRBV segments, including TRBV5-6, TRBV5-1 and TRBV20-1, more often than controls.

This clonotype was counted a few times. Its target is unknown. TCR beta libraries were prepared from cDNA with unique molecular identifiers. Out of roughly 0.95 to 10 million T cells, about 460,000 cDNA molecules were generated. MiXCR was run by TCRdb on the PCR reads, yielding one entry per CDR3 protein. The top ten clones hold roughly 13% of a sample with a few hundred thousand distinct CDR3 sequences, roughly 36% of them seen once. V lost 5 bases to trimming and J lost 0 bases, with 10 bases between them. In germline, CDR1 is SGHVS, CDR2 FNYEAQ. There are 14 residues in the CDR3. This chain connects TRBV7-6 to TRBJ1-2; possibly TRBD1 for D (6 bases). The source of this sequence is a girl between 5 and 17 years old with multiple sclerosis. Sequenced sample: blood. The DNA for the CDR3 is TGTGCCAGCAGCCTGGACAGATCTAACTATGGCTACACCTTC. The encoded protein is CASSLDRSNYGYTF. Drawing the rest from reference TRBV7-6 and TRBJ1-2, the complete variable domain is GAGVSQSPRYKVTKRGQDVALRCDPISGHVSLYWYRQALGQGPEFLTYFNYEAQQDKSGLPNDRFSAERPEGSISTLTIQRTEQRDSAMYRCASSLDRSNYGYTFGSGTRLTVV.